The clone carrying this T cell receptor (beta chain) was seen more than once but under ten times. Per the authors' pipeline: Nucleated cell number was recorded as an estimate derived from reference gene primer amplification. TCRdb keeps only in-frame clones here, not all; method: immunoSEQ multiplex PCR. D and trimming were read from the DNA, whereas the V and J calls and clone size are those reported in that table. The sample contains over 110,000 clones, around 76% of which appear only once. This entry is derived from a study of blood T cell repertoires in COVID-19. Study at large: COVID-19 samples, acute and convalescent, were from the United States, Italy and Spain.

The CDR3 has 14 amino acids. V was cut by 2 bases and J by 4 bases, with 11 bases left in between. The germline CDR1 and CDR2 sequences are SEHNR and FQNEAQ (reference sequence). The receptor's source is an elderly man with acute or convalescent COVID-19. This sequence joins TRBV7-9 and TRBJ1-1, with D possibly TRBD1 on 5 matching bases. The sample was peripheral blood. The CDR3: CASSLLQGPTEAFF. For the CDR3, the DNA is TGTGCCAGCAGCTTACTCCAGGGTCCCACTGAAGCTTTCTTT.